A selection of T cell receptor beta chains follows, all from one sample in a study of technical replicates of blood from several donors. Assay used: immunoSEQ multiplex PCR; TCRdb lists only in-frame clones, some missing. The profile shows 74,000 or so clones, 75% to 95% of them singletons. The sample consisted of T cells isolated from PBMCs. The receptors originated from a human donor in good health. The CDR3 runs from the conserved cysteine through the conserved F or W. Size is omitted from some rows. Given values are once, few, many or a class for expanded clones.

clone_size j_call cdr3_length v_call cdr3_aa
. TRBJ1-1 19 TRBV4-1 CASSEAGRVRGPESTEAFF
. TRBJ2-7 14 TRBV28 CASRGGPILYEQYF
. TRBJ2-1 15 TRBV5-4 CASTLPGTGLNEQFF
. TRBJ2-7 16 TRBV28 CASSFSLAGRPYEQYF
. TRBJ2-5 14 TRBV5-1 CASSLEDFRETQYF
. TRBJ1-1 15 TRBV9 CASSVETGINTEAFF
. TRBJ2-7 17 TRBV6-1 CASSERAGTSGLGEQYF
. TRBJ2-7 12 TRBV29-1 CSVPRGGNEQYF
once TRBJ1-3 19 TRBV13 CASSLELADRAYSGNTIYF
. TRBJ2-3 15 TRBV9 CASSVVLAGRDTQYF
. TRBJ1-2 11 TRBV25-1 CASSESSAYTF
. TRBJ2-3 16 TRBV27 CASLLTWDTYTDTQYF
. TRBJ2-7 14 TRBV27 CASSPPTEPNEQYF
. TRBJ1-6 15 TRBV19 CASSIATVGGSPLHF
. TRBJ2-2 15 TRBV19 CASSRGTTSTGELFF
. TRBJ1-1 13 TRBV7-3 CASRPQVNTEAFF
. TRBJ2-1 14 TRBV7-9 CASSFTGSYNEQFF
. TRBJ1-3 16 TRBV19 CASSKDRTFSGNTIYF
. TRBJ2-7 15 TRBV27 CASSLSGGTSYEQYF
once TRBJ2-5 15 TRBV6-5 CASSYLGVGQETQYF
. TRBJ2-3 16 TRBV5-5 CASSLGTQAFTDTQYF
. TRBJ1-1 14 TRBV5-1 CASSYGQPNTEAFF
once TRBJ2-3 13 TRBV27 CASSWGGTDTQYF
. TRBJ2-7 13 TRBV19 CASSSGSLDEQYF
once TRBJ2-1 13 TRBV10-1 CASSVPGGNEQFF
. TRBJ1-4 13 TRBV30 CAASGQGKRLLFF
. TRBJ1-4 13 TRBV19 CASSAATNEKLFF
. TRBJ1-1 14 TRBV25-1 CASSSGTMGPGAFF
. TRBJ2-1 19 TRBV30 CAWSLTAYNPPGGYNEQFF
once TRBJ1-6 15 TRBV9 CASSVGAGSNSPLHF
. TRBJ1-4 14 TRBV6-1 CASREPGQGANLFF
. TRBJ2-5 15 TRBV5-8 CASSRDRDIVETQYF
. TRBJ2-5 14 TRBV7-2 CASSLDGRVETQYF
. TRBJ1-4 15 TRBV9 CASSVGRDRVEKLFF
. TRBJ1-4 17 TRBV5-5 CASSGLPPGPANEKLFF
. TRBJ1-5 15 TRBV4-1 CASSQTRGSDQPQHF
. TRBJ2-5 16 TRBV7-9 CASSFTGLAGSATQYF
. TRBJ1-1 14 TRBV2 CATAVAERGTEAFF
once TRBJ1-4 11 TRBV28 CASSLREKLFF
once TRBJ1-4 18 TRBV9 CASSPRNTGSSTNEKLFF
. TRBJ2-7 13 TRBV18 CASSPGAAYEQYF
. TRBJ2-1 14 TRBV5-1 CASSPGLSYNEQFF
. TRBJ1-5 11 TRBV2 CASGQYQPQHF
. TRBJ2-3 16 TRBV6-1 CASSVRQGSSTDTQYF
. TRBJ2-7 15 TRBV10-2 CASSAPGQGPYEQYF
. TRBJ1-4 14 TRBV11-3 CASSKWGDEEKLFF
. TRBJ1-5 11 TRBV28 CASSLRQPQHF
once TRBJ1-3 16 TRBV12-5 CASGLVKGFPGNTIYF
. TRBJ2-7 14 TRBV28 CASSFAGGGHEQYF
. TRBJ2-7 15 TRBV6-1 CASSDLAGTLYEQYF
. TRBJ2-1 14 TRBV29-1 CSVDEGGTYNEQFF
. TRBJ2-1 14 TRBV6-5 CASSYNLAVNEQFF
. TRBJ2-2 15 TRBV5-8 CASSTGTGDPGELFF
. TRBJ2-1 21 TRBV4-2 CASSQENKGLTFMNSYNEQFF
. TRBJ2-7 14 TRBV19 CATDTGQGAGEQYF
few TRBJ1-1 15 TRBV7-9 CASSLSPGRNTEAFF
. TRBJ1-4 13 TRBV11-2 CASSLDRGDRLFF